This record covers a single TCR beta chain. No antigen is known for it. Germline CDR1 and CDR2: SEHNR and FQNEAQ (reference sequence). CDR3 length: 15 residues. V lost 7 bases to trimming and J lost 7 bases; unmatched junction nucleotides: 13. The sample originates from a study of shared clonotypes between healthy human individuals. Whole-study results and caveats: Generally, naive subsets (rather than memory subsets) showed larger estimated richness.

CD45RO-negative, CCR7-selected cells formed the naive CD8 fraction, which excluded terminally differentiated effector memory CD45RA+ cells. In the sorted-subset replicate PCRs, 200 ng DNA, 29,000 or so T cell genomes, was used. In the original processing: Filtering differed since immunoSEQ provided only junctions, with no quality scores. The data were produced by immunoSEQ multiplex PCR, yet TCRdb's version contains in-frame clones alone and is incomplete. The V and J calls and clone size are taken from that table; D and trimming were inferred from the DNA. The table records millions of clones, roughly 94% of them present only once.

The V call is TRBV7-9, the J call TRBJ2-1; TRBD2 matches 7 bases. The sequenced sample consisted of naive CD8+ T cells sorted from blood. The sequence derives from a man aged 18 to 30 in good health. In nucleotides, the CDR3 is TGTGCCAGCACCCCCGGCGGGGGAATCGGGAATGAGCAGTTCTTC. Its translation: CASTPGGGIGNEQFF.